Here is one T cell receptor beta chain with its context. The antigen is not known. When ophthalmopathy did not progress within 18 months, Graves' hyperthyroidism was considered stable. Patients aged 18 to 65 had newly diagnosed hyperthyroidism lasting under 2 months. Amplified TCR beta CDR3 regions derived from RNA transcripts. When the TCR CDR3 underwent first-round RT-PCR, the HTBI primer set was used. TCRdb reanalysed the multiplex PCR reads using MiXCR and keeps one entry per CDR3 protein. The data contain about 760,000 distinct CDR3 sequences, roughly a third of them singletons. This record belongs to a study of T cells in Graves' hyperthyroidism and ophthalmopathy. Study-level results: In the analysis, a 13 V-J model separated ophthalmopathy from stable hyperthyroidism.

CDR1 SEHNR and CDR2 FQNEAQ come from the germline V gene (reference sequence). This CDR3 is 16 amino acids long. V was clipped by 8 bases and J by 1 base; unmatched bases: 11. The clonotype originates from a woman in her forties with Graves' hyperthyroidism. Source material: blood. The chain joins TRBV7-9 to TRBJ1-3; TRBD1 aligns across 7 bases. The CDR3 sequence: CASCLGPGQSGNTIYF. The CDR3 region has the DNA TGTGCCAGCTGTTTAGGACCGGGACAGTCTGGAAACACCATATATTTT. The full variable domain, completed using reference TRBV7-9 and TRBJ1-3, is DTGVSQNPRHKITKRGQNVTFRCDPISEHNRLYWYRQTLGQGPEFLTYFQNEAQLEKSRLLSDRFSAERPKGSFSTLEIQRTEQGDSAMYLCASCLGPGQSGNTIYFGEGSWLTVV.